This T cell receptor (beta chain) was sequenced in a study of graft-versus-host responses after intestinal transplantation. Study overall: Isolated intestinal, liver-intestinal, or multivisceral transplants were what recipients had. The study, taken as a whole, reports: GvH clonotypes were identified within recipient marrow, with a subset emerging first in ileum or blood.

Note on this clone: Antigen specificity is unknown.

The method was immunoSEQ multiplex PCR; TCRdb's version includes in-frame clones alone and lacks a portion of them. The sample consists of about 90,000 clones, about four fifths of them appearing once. The length of the CDR3 is 15 residues. Germline values: CDR1 MDHEN, CDR2 SYDVKM. V was pared by 5 bases and J by 4 bases, with 6 bases of the junction left unmatched. The specimen was unstimulated CD4+ T cells sorted from spleen or lymph node cells, collected before intestinal transplant. The chain uses TRBV28 and TRBJ2-3; 10 bases align to TRBD2. This TCR derives from a human donor who received an intestinal transplant. CDR3 protein: CASSDSGGRADTQYF. The CDR3 DNA is TGTGCCAGCAGTGATAGCGGGGGGCGGGCAGATACGCAGTATTTT.